The 10 T cell receptor beta chains below were found in one sample sequenced in a study of T cell repertoires in cytomegalovirus infection. For these TCRs, the target antigens are not known. TCRdb fed the reads into MiXCR, producing one record per CDR3 protein. The table shows 80,000 or so distinct CDR3 sequences, with 20% to 30% occurring only once. The specimen comprised CD8+ T cells from cultured PBMCs, sampled from culture after CMV antigen stimulation. The origin of the receptors is a human donor in good health (CMV status not recorded). Some clones in this sample may be carry-over from other donors' samples.

The chain employs TRBV6-2 or TRBV6-3 and TRBJ1-1; the D is unclear. Germline loops: CDR1 MNHEY, CDR2 SVGEGT. The CDR3 is 12 residues long. The V end was cut by 8 bases, the J end by 5 bases, with 12 bases between. The CDR3 reads CASVRPGTEAFF. CDR3 DNA sequence: TGTGCCAGCGTTCGCCCGGGGACTGAAGCTTTCTTT.

Comment on this clonotype: A single base separates this from a much larger clone, so it may be a read error. This chain connects TRBV27 to TRBJ1-5; 8 positions match TRBD1. This CDR3 region has 14 residues. Germline V gene data show CDR1 as MNHEY and CDR2 as SMNVEV (reference sequence). V lost 6 bases to trimming and J lost 2 bases; unmatched junction nucleotides: 3. The CDR3 loop is CASRPTGGNQPQHF. The CDR3 DNA reads as TGTGCCAGCAGGCCGACAGGGGGCAATCAGCCCCAGCATTTT.

The chain combines TRBV6-1 with TRBJ1-1, with TRBD1 matching 7 bases. The CDR3 runs to 16 residues. CDR1 MNHNS and CDR2 SASEGT come from the germline V gene. Trimming cost V 6 bases and J 0 bases; bases outside gene matches: 10. Written as DNA, the CDR3 is TGTGCCAGCAGCTCGGACAGGTATAAAATGAACACTGAAGCTTTCTTT. This translates into CASSSDRYKMNTEAFF.

This clonotype has a count of ten or more. The chain uses TRBV6-2 or TRBV6-3 and TRBJ2-7; weak D call: TRBD2 (5 bases). In germline, CDR1 is MNHEY, CDR2 SVGEGT. Trimming removed 10 bases at V and 0 bases at J, with 7 bases between. The CDR3 runs 11 residues. The DNA of the CDR3 is TGTGCCACGGGGAGCTCCTACGAGCAGTACTTC. Its protein is CATGSSYEQYF.

This clonotype was seen ten or more times. The chain recombines TRBV7-9 with TRBJ1-5; D possibly corresponds to TRBD1 (5 bases). Germline V gene sequence: CDR1 SEHNR, CDR2 FQNEAQ (reference sequence). CDR3 length: 15 amino acids. Trimming took 5 bases from V and 0 from J, leaving 11 bases between them. This CDR3 is CASSDDSYSNQPQHF. CDR3 in DNA: TGTGCCAGCAGCGATGACAGCTATAGCAATCAGCCCCAGCATTTT.

A few counts support this clonotype. This chain uses TRBV5-5 with TRBJ1-4; 7 bases are a match to TRBD1. Per the germline V gene, CDR1 is SGHKS and CDR2 is YYEKEE (reference sequence). The CDR3 has 17 amino acids. Trimming removed 0 bases from V and 7 bases from J; junction bases left unmatched: 12. The DNA for the CDR3 is TGTGCCAGCAGCTTGGGGGGTGGACAGGCCCGAACTGAAAAACTGTTTTTT. Protein: CASSLGGGQARTEKLFF.

This clonotype was counted ten times or more. CDR3 nucleotides: TGTGCCAGCAGCCACAGCACTGAAGCTTTCTTT. Protein: CASSHSTEAFF. V gene TRBV6-2 or TRBV6-3 combines with J gene TRBJ1-1; D gene ambiguous. CDR1 and CDR2 from the germline V gene are MNHEY and SVGEGT. This CDR3 is 11 amino acids long. Trimming stripped 6 bases from V and 4 bases from J, with 6 bases between.

The CDR3, as DNA: TGTGCCAGCGGTCGACAGGGAGACTACGAGCAGTACTTC. Its protein is CASGRQGDYEQYF. The chain recombines TRBV7-9 with TRBJ2-7; 7 positions match TRBD1. CDR1 and CDR2 from the germline V gene are SEHNR and FQNEAQ (reference sequence). The CDR3 has 13 residues. The junction had 7 bases not matched to a gene; V was cut back by 8 bases and J by 3 bases. Looking up the rest from reference TRBV7-9 and TRBJ2-7 gives the full variable domain: DTGVSQNPRHKITKRGQNVTFRCDPISEHNRLYWYRQTLGQGPEFLTYFQNEAQLEKSRLLSDRFSAERPKGSFSTLEIQRTEQGDSAMYLCASGRQGDYEQYFGPGTRLTVT.

There are a few counts of this clonotype. This chain uses TRBV5-5 with TRBJ2-7; 7 bases agree with TRBD1. Germline V CDR1 and CDR2: SGHKS, YYEKEE (reference sequence). The CDR3 contains 11 residues. V trimming: 4 bases; J trimming: 7 bases; junction bases outside the gene matches: 2. The chain's CDR3 is CASSQGQEQYF. CDR3 bases: TGTGCCAGCAGCCAGGGACAGGAGCAGTACTTC. The entire variable domain, with the rest obtained from reference TRBV5-5 and TRBJ2-7, is as follows: DAGVTQSPTHLIKTRGQQVTLRCSPISGHKSVSWYQQVLGQGPQFIFQYYEKEERGRGNFPDRFSARQFPNYSSELNVNALLLGDSALYLCASSQGQEQYFGPGTRLTVT.

In this sample, this clonotype turned up a few times. The chain has TRBV4-2 and TRBJ1-5; D is ambiguous. Between the trimmed V and J ends, which lost 0 bases and 1 base, there was a span of 10 bases. This CDR3 is 16 amino acids long. Per germline, CDR1 LGHNA and CDR2 YNFKEQ. CDR3 region: CASSQEPLASNQPQHF. CDR3 nucleotide sequence: TGTGCCAGCAGCCAAGAACCGTTGGCGAGCAATCAGCCCCAGCATTTT.